Following are 3 T cell receptor beta chains from one sample sequenced in a study of CD8 T cells in ankylosing spondylitis. TCRdb re-analysed the 5' RACE reads in MiXCR, keeping a single row per CDR3 protein. The sample includes 40,000 to 55,000 distinct CDR3 sequences, approximately 7% seen only once; the top ten take around 8.5%. Sequenced input: blood, either unsorted or a sorted T cell fraction (not recorded which). These TCRs come from a female donor with ankylosing spondylitis or in good health (not recorded which).

This clonotype was seen repeatedly, ten times or more. This chain joins TRBV20-1 and TRBJ1-3; the D is unclear. The V gene's germline CDR1 is DFQATT and CDR2 SNEGSKA (reference sequence). Trimming removed 6 bases at V and 0 bases at J, with 15 bases between. This CDR3 contains 15 residues. In DNA form, the CDR3 reads TGCAGTGCGCTCCGGACGGGTTACTCTGGAAACACCATATATTTT. Its protein is CSALRTGYSGNTIYF.

The rearrangement links TRBV12-3 or TRBV12-4 to TRBJ1-2; D is unresolved. This CDR3 contains 15 residues. With 5 bases removed from V and 8 bases from J, the gap between germline ends came to 21 bases. The CDR3 protein is CASSPASRPYGGYTF. In DNA form, the CDR3 reads TGTGCCAGCAGTCCCGCCAGCCGACCCTATGGGGGCTACACCTTC.

This clonotype was observed at least ten times. The chain combines TRBV12-3 or TRBV12-4 with TRBJ1-6; D ambiguous. The CDR3 loop spans 14 amino acids. Trimming took 2 bases from V and 13 from J, leaving 15 bases between them. The CDR3 loop reads CASSLRHPPAPLHF. The CDR3 coding sequence is TGTGCCAGCAGTTTAAGGCATCCCCCTGCGCCCCTCCACTTT.